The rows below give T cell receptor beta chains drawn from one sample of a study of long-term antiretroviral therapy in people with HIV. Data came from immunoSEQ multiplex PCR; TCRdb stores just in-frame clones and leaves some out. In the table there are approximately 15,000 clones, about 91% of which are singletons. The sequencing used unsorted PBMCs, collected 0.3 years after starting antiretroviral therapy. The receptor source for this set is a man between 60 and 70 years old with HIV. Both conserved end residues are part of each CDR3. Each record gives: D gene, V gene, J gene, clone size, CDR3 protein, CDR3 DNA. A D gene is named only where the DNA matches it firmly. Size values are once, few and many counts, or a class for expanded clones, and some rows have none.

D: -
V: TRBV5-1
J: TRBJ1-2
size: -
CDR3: CASNRDAEFYGYTF
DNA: TGCGCCAGCAACCGCGATGCAGAATTTTATGGCTACACCTTC

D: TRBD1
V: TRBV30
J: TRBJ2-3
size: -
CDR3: CAWTPGGRTDTQYF
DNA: TGTGCCTGGACGCCAGGGGGTCGCACAGATACGCAGTATTTT

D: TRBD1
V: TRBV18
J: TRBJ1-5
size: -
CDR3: CASSGTAPAGQPQHF
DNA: TGTGCCAGCTCGGGGACAGCTCCGGCAGGACAGCCCCAGCATTTT

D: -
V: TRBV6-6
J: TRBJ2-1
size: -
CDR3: CASSGEQFF
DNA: TGTGCCAGCTCCGGGGAGCAGTTCTTC

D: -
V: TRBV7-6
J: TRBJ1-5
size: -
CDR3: CASSLVGVLNQPQHF
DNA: TGTGCCAGCAGCTTAGTAGGGGTCCTGAATCAGCCCCAGCATTTT

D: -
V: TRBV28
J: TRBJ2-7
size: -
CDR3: CASSPQGLYSSYEQYF
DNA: TGTGCCAGCAGTCCACAGGGCTTATACTCCTCCTACGAGCAGTACTTC

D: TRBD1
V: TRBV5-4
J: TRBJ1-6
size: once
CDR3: CASSLQGQGGSPLHF
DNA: TGTGCCAGCAGCTTGCAAGGACAGGGCGGATCACCCCTCCACTTT

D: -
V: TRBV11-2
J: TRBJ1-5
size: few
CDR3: CASSPVGNSNQPQHF
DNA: TGTGCCAGCAGCCCAGTTGGGAATAGCAATCAGCCCCAGCATTTT

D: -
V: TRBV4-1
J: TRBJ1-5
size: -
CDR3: CASSQGVGGAQHF
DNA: TGCGCCAGCAGCCAAGGGGTGGGGGGGGCCCAGCATTTT

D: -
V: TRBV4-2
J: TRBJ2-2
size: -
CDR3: CASSRGGKAGELFF
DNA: TGTGCCAGCAGTAGGGGGGGGAAGGCCGGGGAGCTGTTTTTT

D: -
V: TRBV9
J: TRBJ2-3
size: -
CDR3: CASSVPTGTQYF
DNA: TGTGCCAGCAGCGTACCCACCGGTACGCAGTATTTT

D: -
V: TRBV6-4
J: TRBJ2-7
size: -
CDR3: CARRFGGEEQYF
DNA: TGTGCCAGACGCTTCGGAGGGGAAGAGCAGTACTTC

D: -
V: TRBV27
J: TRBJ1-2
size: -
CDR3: CATRSHGDNYGYTF
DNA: TGTGCCACCCGTTCGCACGGTGATAACTATGGCTACACCTTC

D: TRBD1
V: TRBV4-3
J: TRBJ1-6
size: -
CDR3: CASSQDDTGEKSEGVPLHF
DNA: TGCGCCAGCAGCCAAGATGACACAGGGGAAAAATCGGAAGGGGTACCCCTCCACTTT

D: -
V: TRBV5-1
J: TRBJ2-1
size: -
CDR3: CASSLAQDPYNEQFF
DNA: TGCGCCAGCAGCTTGGCGCAGGATCCATACAATGAGCAGTTCTTC

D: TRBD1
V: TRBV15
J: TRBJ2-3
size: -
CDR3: CATSRGGQALTDTQYF
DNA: TGTGCCACCAGCAGAGGGGGACAGGCACTCACAGATACGCAGTATTTT

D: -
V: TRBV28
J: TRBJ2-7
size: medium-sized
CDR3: CASSLEEQYF
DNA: TGTGCCAGCAGTTTGGAAGAGCAGTACTTC

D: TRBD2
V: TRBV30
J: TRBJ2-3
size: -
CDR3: CAWESRGGVRDTQYF
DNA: TGTGCCTGGGAATCCCGGGGGGGGGTAAGGGATACGCAGTATTTT